This T cell receptor (beta chain) is drawn from a study of cytomegalovirus exposure and HLA in healthy donors. This CDR3 spans 17 amino acids. The germline V gene has CDR1 MNHNS and CDR2 SASEGT. Deletions cut 1 base from V and 0 bases from J, with 13 bases between. This clone appeared a single time. Its antigen is currently unknown. PCR used 60 Vbeta primers and 13 Jbeta primers. Using immunoSEQ multiplex PCR, the repertoire was profiled, and TCRdb retains in-frame clones only, with some absent. The table records more than 100,000 clones, over 60% of them present only once. The study, taken as a whole, reports: In a later analysis, compared with equally common non-associated chains, HLA-associated beta chains were more expanded.

Material for sequencing was PBMCs. This chain uses TRBV6-1 with TRBJ2-1; tentative D call: TRBD2 (5 bases). The source is a woman in her 40s in good health and CMV-seropositive. The DNA for the CDR3 is TGTGCCAGCAGTGAAGTCGGTACGGGAATCTCCTACAATGAGCAGTTCTTC. It is translated as CASSEVGTGISYNEQFF.